This TCR beta chain was identified during a study of T cells after somatic rescue of genetic block (dated by TCRdb to about 2020). For context, the study as a whole: The study assessed how robust, over the long term, a T-cell system was when the system had developed through somatic rescue of a genetic block in T-cell development.

Worth noting for this clone: The clone's antigen remains unknown. Base-call qualities are not available, and no considerably larger clone is one nucleotide away.

The junction shows trimming of 1 base on V and 2 bases on J, plus 11 bases between the germline ends. CDR1 and CDR2 were assigned from the germline V gene (reference sequence) as SEHNR and FQNEAQ. The CDR3 goes from the cysteine to the phenylalanine over 15 residues. Just CDR3 DNA is preserved here, 45 bases in frame from base 1. Library preparation was by the immunoSEQ multiplex PCR assay. The table was pulled from immuneACCESS by TCRdb, which kept in-frame rearrangements only. Such tables lose some clones; where checked, under half of the loss comes from unresolved V genes, and the rest has no known cause. In this sample the table shows more than 7,500 clones, roughly 74% of which occur a single time. Less than 25% of the sample rests with the top ten.

The sequence was obtained from a boy between 10 and 17 years old. The sample comprised peripheral blood mononuclear cells (PBMCs). Here the chain combines TRBV7-9 and TRBJ2-5, with no confident D gene call. CDR3 region: CASSLVQSQQETQYF. The nucleotides read TGTGCCAGCAGCTTAGTTCAGTCACAGCAAGAGACCCAGTACTTC.